This T cell receptor beta chain was found in a study of early T cells in non-severe SARS-CoV-2 infection (dated by TCRdb to 2020 to 2023). Broadly, across the study: Because TCR sequencing was done on bulk RNA from unsorted whole blood, the alpha and beta chains could not be paired.

The library was obtained by 5' RACE. The instrument given in TCRdb is NextSeq 500. In the TCR library protocol, unique molecular identifiers were attached to individual cDNA molecules to correct for PCR bias and sequencing error. Sequencing covered both TCR alpha and beta chains, and within each sample the abundances of alpha and beta sequences were tightly co-correlated. The paper's processing steps were these. Decombinator V4 was used to perform V gene, J gene and CDR3 annotation of TCR sequences. TCRs were defined as expanded if a significant change between any two time points was detected under a Poisson model with p below 0.0001. Abundances of TCRs were expressed as counts per million after normalisation to the total number of TCRs sequenced in each sample. TRAV1-2 paired with TRAJ12, TRAJ20 or TRAJ33 defined MAIT TCRs, while TRAV10 paired with TRAJ18 defined iNKT TCRs. VDJdb, accessed 1 November 2021, was searched for CMV, EBV and SARS-CoV-2 annotated TCRs, excluding TCRs annotated for multiple antigens. TCRdb trimmed the raw reads at Q25, called clones with MiXCR and kept productive beta chains. Rows are unified per CDR3 protein, each entry keeping the most common DNA and genes. The V and J calls follow TCRdb's processing rather than the paper's. This sample is represented by around 99,000 distinct CDR3 sequences; around 10% of them were singletons. The ten top clones hold 6.5% to 8% of the sample.

The study was a case-control design nested within a healthcare worker cohort in London, UK, with weekly nasopharyngeal swab PCR tests and blood sampling. Healthcare workers were enrolled in the week of the UK lockdown, from 23 to 31 March 2020, and were followed every week for up to roughly 16 weeks. What the authors observed across the whole study: VDJdb matching was skewed toward anti-spike CD8 responses and likely underestimated virus-specific expansions, missing private and CD4 specificities.

The CDR3 spans 17 residues, from the cysteine through the phenylalanine. The DNA shown is the 51-base CDR3, in frame from base 1. The germline V gene sets CDR1 to MNHEY and CDR2 to SVGEGT. At the junction V is shortened by 2 bases and J by 0 bases, with 14 bases in between. This clonotype was seen many times. Its antigen is unknown. Nothing much larger sits one base from this clone, and base qualities are not available. The sample taken for sequencing was whole blood. The source is an adult who was a healthcare worker with PCR-confirmed SARS-CoV-2 infection or an uninfected control (not recorded which). This sequence uses TRBV6-2 or TRBV6-3 and TRBJ2-4; the best D guess is TRBD1, with 5 bases matching. The base sequence is TGTGCCAGCAGTTACACCCCCCAGGGTCTAGCCAAAAACATTCAGTACTTC. This is translated as CASSYTPQGLAKNIQYF.